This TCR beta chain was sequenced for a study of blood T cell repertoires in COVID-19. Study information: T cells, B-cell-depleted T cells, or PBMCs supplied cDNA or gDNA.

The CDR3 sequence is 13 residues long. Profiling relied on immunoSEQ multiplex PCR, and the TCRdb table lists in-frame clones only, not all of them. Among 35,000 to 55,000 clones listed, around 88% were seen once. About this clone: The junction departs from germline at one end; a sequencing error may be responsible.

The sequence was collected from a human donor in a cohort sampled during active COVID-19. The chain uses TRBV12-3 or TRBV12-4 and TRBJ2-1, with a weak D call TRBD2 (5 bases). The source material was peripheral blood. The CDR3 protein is CASMVGSYDEQFF. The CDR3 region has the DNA TGTGCCAGCATGGTGGGGAGCTACGATGAGCAGTTCTTC.